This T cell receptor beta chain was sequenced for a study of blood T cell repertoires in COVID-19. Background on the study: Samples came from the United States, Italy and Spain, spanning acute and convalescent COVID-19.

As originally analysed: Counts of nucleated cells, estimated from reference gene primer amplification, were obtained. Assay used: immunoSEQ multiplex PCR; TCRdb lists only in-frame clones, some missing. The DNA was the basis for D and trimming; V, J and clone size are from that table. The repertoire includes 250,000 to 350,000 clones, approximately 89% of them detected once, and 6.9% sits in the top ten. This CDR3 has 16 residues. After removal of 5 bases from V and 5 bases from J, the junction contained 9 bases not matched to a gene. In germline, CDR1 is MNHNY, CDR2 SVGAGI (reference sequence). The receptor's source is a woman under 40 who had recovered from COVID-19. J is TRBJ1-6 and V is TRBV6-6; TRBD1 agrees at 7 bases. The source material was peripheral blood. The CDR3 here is CASSHLGGRDNSPLHF. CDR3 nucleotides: TGTGCCAGCAGTCACCTAGGGGGCCGGGATAATTCACCCCTCCACTTT.